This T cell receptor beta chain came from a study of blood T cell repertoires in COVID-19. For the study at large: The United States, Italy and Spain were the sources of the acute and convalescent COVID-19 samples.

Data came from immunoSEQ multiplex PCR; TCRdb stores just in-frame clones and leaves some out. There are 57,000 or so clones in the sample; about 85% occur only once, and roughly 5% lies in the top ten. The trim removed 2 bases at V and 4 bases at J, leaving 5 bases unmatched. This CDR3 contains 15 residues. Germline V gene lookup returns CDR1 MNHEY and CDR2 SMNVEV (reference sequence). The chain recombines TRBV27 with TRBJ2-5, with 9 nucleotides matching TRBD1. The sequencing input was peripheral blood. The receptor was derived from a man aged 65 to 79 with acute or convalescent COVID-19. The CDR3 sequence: CASSLGTGLGETQYF. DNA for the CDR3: TGTGCCAGCAGTTTAGGGACAGGGTTGGGAGAGACCCAGTACTTC.